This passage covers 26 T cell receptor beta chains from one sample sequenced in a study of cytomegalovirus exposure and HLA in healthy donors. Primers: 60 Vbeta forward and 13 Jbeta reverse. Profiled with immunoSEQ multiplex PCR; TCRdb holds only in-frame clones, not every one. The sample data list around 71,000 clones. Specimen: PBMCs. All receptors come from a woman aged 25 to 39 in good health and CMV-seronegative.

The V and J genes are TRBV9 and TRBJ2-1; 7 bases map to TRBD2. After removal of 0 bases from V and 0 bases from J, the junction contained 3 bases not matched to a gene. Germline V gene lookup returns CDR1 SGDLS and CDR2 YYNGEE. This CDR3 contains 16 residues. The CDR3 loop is CASSVVPSGSYNEQFF. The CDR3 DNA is TGTGCCAGCAGCGTAGTCCCTAGCGGCTCCTACAATGAGCAGTTCTTC.

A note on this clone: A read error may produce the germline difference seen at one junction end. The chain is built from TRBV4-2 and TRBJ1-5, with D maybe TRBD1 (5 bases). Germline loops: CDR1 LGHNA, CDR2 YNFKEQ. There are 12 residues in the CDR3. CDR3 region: CASSHVGQLQHF. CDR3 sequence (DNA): TGTGCCAGCAGCCACGTGGGGCAGCTCCAGCATTTT.

The DNA for the CDR3 is TGCGCCAGCAGCATCTACGGGTTTCCCGGGGAGCTGTTTTTT. Protein sequence: CASSIYGFPGELFF. This chain connects TRBV5-1 to TRBJ2-2; D not resolved. V was trimmed by 4 bases and J by 6 bases, leaving 13 bases between them. CDR3 size: 14 residues. Germline CDR1 and CDR2: SGHRS and YFSETQ.

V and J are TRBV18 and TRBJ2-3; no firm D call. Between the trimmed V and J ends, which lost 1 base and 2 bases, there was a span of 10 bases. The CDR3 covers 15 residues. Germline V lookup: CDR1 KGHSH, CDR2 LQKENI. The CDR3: CASSPLGMSTDTQYF. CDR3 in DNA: TGTGCCAGCTCACCACTGGGCATGTCCACAGATACGCAGTATTTT.

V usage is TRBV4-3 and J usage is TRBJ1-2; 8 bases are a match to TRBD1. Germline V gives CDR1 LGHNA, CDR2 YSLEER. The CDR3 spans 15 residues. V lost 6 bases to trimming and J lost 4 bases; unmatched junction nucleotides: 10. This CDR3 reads CASSHLGGTGYGYTF. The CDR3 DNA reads TGCGCCAGCAGTCACCTCGGCGGGACAGGCTATGGCTACACCTTC.

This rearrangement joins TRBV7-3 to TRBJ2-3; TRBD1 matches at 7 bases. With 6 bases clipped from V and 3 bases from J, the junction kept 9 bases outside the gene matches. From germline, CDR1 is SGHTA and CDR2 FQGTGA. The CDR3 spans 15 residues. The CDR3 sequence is CASRPNRGGTDTQYF. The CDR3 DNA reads TGTGCCAGCAGACCAAACAGGGGTGGGACAGATACGCAGTATTTT.

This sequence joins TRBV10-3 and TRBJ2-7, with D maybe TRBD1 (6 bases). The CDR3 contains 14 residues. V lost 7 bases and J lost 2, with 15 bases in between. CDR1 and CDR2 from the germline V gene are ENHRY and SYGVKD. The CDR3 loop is CAITPAGAPYEQYF. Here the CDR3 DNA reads TGTGCCATCACTCCGGCAGGGGCTCCCTACGAGCAGTACTTC.

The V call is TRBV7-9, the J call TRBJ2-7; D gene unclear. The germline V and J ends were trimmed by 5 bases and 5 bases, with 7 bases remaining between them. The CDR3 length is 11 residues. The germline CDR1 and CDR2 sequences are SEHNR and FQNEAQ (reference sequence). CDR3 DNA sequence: TGTGCCAGCAGCCCTCTAAACGAGCAGTACTTC. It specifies CASSPLNEQYF.

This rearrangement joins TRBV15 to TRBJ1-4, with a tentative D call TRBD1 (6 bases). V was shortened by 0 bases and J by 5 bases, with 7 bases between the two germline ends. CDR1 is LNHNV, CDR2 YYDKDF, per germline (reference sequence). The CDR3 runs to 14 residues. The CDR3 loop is CATSREQGNEKLFF. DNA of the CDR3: TGTGCCACCAGCAGAGAGCAGGGGAATGAAAAACTGTTTTTT.

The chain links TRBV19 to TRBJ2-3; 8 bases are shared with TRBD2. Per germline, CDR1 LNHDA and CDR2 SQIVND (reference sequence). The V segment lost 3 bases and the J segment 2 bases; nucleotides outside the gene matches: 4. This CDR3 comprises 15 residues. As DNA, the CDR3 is TGTGCCAGTAGTATGATTAGCGGGACCACAGATACGCAGTATTTT. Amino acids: CASSMISGTTDTQYF.

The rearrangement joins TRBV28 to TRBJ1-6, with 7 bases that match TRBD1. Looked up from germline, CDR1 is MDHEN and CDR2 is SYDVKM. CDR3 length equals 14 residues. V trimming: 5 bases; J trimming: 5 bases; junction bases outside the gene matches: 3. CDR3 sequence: CASSRTGDNSPLHF. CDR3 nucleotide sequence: TGTGCCAGCAGTCGGACAGGAGATAATTCACCCCTCCACTTT.

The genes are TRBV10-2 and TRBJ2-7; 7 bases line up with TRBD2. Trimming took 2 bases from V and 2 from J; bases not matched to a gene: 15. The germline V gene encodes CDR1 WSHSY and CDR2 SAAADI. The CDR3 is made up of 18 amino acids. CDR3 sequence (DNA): TGCGCCAGCAGTGAGGCGCCCCTCCAGACTAGCTCCCCCTACGAGCAGTACTTC. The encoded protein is CASSEAPLQTSSPYEQYF.

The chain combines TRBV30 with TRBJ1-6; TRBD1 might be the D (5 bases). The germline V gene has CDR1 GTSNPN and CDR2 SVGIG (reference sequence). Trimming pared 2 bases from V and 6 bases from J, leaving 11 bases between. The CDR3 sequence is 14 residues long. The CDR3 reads CAWSRGGVNSPLHF. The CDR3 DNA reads TGTGCCTGGAGTCGAGGAGGGGTTAATTCACCCCTCCACTTT.

CDR3 amino acids: CASKGGSNEQYF. The CDR3 region has the DNA TGTGCCAGCAAGGGAGGGAGCAACGAGCAGTACTTC. V and J are TRBV7-2 and TRBJ2-7, with 7 bases fitting TRBD2. The CDR3 is 12 amino acids. CDR1 and CDR2 from the germline V gene are SGHTA and FQGNSA. J lost 5 bases, V lost 7 bases, and 5 bases had no gene match.

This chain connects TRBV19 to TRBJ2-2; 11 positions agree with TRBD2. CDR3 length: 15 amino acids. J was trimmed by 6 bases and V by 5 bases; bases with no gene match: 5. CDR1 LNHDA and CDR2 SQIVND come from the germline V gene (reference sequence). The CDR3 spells CASSPRGLAAGELFF. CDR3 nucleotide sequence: TGTGCCAGTAGTCCCAGGGGACTAGCGGCCGGGGAGCTGTTTTTT.

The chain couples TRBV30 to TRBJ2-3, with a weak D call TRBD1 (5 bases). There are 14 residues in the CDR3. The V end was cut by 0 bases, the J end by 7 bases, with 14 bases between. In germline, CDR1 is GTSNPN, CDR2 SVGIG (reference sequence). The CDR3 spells CAWSVGQGYHTQYF. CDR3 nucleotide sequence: TGTGCCTGGAGTGTAGGGCAGGGTTATCATACGCAGTATTTT.

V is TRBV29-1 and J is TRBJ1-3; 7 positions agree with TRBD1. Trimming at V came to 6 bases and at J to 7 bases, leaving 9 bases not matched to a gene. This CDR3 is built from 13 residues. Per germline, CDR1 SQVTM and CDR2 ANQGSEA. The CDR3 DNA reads TGCAGCGTCCCAGGGGGAGACATGAACACCATATATTTT. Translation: CSVPGGDMNTIYF. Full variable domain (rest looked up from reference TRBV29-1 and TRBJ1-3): SAVISQKPSRDICQRGTSLTIQCQVDSQVTMMFWYRQQPGQSLTLIATANQGSEATYESGFVIDKFPISRPNLTFSTLTVSNMSPEDSSIYLCSVPGGDMNTIYFGEGSWLTVV.

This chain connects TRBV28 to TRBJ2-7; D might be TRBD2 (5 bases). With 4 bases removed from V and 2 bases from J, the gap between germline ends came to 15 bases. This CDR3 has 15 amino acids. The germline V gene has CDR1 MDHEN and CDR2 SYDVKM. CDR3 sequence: CASSSPSGNPYEQYF. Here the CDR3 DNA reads TGTGCCAGCAGTTCCCCTTCGGGGAATCCCTACGAGCAGTACTTC.

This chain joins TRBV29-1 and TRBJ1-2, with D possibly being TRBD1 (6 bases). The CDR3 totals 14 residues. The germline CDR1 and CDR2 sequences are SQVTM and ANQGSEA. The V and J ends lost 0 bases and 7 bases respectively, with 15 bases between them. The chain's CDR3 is CSVEDRSGAGGYTF. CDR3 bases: TGCAGCGTTGAAGATCGGTCAGGGGCAGGTGGCTACACCTTC.

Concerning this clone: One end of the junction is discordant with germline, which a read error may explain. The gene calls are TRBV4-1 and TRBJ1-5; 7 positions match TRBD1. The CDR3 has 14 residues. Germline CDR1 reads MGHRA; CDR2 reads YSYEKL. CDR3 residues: CASSQEGGKQPQHF. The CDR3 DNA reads TGCGCCAGCAGCCAAGAAGGGGGCAAGCAGCCCCAGCATTTT.

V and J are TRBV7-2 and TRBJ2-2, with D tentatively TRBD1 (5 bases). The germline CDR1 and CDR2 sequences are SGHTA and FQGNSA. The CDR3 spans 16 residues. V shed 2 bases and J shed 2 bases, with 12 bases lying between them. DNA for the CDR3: TGTGCCAGCAGCTTACTACCCAGGGTTAACACCGGGGAGCTGTTTTTT. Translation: CASSLLPRVNTGELFF. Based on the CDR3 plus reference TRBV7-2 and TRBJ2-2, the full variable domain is GAGVSQSPSNKVTEKGKDVELRCDPISGHTALYWYRQSLGQGLEFLIYFQGNSAPDKSGLPSDRFSAERTGGSVSTLTIQRTQQEDSAVYLCASSLLPRVNTGELFFGEGSRLTVL.

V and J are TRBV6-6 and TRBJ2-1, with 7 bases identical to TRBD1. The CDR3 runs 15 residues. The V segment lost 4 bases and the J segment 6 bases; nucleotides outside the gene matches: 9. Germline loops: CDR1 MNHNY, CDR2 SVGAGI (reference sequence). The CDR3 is CASSSGTDWGNEQFF. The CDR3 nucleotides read TGTGCCAGCAGTTCCGGGACAGATTGGGGCAATGAGCAGTTCTTC.

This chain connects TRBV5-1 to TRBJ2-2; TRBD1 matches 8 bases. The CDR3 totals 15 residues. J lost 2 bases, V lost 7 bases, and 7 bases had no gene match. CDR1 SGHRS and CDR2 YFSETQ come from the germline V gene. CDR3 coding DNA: TGCGCCAGCCGGACAGGGCTTTACAACACCGGGGAGCTGTTTTTT. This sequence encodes CASRTGLYNTGELFF.

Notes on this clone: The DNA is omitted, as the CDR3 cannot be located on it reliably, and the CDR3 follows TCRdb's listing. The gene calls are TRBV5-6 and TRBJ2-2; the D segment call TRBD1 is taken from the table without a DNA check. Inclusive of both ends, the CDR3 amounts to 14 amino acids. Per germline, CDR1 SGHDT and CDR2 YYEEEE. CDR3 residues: CASSWGLQPGSCFF.

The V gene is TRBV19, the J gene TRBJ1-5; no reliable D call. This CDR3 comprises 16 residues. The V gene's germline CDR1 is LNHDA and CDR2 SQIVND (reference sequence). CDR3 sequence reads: CATEVWGGNSNQPQHF. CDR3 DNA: TGTGCTACTGAAGTTTGGGGAGGGAATAGCAATCAGCCCCAGCATTTT.

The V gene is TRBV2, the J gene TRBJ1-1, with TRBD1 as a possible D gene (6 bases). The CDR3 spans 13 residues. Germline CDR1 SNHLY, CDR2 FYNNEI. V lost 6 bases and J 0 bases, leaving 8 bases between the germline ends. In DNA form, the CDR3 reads TGTGCCAGCAGAACAGGGTTGAACACTGAAGCTTTCTTT. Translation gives CASRTGLNTEAFF. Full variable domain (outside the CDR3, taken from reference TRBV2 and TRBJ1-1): EPEVTQTPSHQVTQMGQEVILRCVPISNHLYFYWYRQILGQKVEFLVSFYNNEISEKSEIFDDQFSVERPDGSNFTLKIRSTKLEDSAMYFCASRTGLNTEAFFGQGTRLTVV.